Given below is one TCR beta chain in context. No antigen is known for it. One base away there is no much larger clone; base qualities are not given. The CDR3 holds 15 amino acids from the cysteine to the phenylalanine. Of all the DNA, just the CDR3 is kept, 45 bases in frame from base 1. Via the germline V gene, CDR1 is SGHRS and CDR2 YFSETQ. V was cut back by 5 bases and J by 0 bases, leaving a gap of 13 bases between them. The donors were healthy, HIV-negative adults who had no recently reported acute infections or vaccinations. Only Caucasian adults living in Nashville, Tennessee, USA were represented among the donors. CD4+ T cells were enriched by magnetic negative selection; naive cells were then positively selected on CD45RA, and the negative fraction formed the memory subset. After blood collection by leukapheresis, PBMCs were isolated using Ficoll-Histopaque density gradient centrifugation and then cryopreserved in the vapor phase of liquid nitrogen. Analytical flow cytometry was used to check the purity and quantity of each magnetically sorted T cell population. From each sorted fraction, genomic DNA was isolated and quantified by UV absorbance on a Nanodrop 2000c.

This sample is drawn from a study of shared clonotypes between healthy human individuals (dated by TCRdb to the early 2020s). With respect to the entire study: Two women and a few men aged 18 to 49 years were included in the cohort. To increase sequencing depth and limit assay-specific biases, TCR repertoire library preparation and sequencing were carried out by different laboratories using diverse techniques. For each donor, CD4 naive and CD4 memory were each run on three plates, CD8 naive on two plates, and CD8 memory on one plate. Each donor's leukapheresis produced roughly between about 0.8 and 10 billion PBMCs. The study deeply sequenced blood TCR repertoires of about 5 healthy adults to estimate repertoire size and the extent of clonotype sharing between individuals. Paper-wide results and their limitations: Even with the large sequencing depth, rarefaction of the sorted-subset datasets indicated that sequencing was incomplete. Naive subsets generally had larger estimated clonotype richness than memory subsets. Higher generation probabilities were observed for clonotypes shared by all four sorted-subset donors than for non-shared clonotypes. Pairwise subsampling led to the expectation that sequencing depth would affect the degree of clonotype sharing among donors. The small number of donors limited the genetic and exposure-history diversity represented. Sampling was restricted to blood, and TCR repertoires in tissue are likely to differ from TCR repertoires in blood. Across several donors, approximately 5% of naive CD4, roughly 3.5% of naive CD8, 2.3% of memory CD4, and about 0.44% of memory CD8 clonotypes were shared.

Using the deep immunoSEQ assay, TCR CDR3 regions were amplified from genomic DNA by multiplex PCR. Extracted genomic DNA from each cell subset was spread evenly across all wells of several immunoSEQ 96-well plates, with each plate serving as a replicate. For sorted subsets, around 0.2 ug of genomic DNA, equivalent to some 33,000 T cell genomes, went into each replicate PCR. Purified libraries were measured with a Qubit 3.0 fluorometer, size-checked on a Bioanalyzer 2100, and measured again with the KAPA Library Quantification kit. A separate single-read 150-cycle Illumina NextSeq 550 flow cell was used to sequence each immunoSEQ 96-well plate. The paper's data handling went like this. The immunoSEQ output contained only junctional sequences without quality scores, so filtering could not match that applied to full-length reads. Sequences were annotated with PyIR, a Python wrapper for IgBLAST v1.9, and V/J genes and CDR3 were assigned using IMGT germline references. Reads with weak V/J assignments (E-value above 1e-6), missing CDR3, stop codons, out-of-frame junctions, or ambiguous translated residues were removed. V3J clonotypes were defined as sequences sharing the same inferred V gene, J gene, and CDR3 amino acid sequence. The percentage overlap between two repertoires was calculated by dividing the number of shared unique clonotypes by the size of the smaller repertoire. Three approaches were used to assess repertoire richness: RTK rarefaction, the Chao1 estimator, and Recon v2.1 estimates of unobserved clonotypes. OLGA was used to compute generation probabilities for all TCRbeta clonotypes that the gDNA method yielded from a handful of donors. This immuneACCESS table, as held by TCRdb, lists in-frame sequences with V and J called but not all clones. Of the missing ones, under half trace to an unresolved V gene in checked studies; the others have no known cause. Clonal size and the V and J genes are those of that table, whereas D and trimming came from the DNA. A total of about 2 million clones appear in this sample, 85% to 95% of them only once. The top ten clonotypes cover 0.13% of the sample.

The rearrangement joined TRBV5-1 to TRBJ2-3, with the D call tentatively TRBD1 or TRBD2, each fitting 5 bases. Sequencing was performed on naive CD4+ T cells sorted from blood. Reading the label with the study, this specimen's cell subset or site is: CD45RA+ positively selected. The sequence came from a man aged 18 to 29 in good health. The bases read TGCGCCAGCAGGAGGGACGCGGCTAGCACAGATACGCAGTATTTT. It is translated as CASRRDAASTDTQYF. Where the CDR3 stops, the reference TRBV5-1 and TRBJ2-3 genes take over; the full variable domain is KAGVTQTPRYLIKTRGQQVTLSCSPISGHRSVSWYQQTPGQGLQFLFEYFSETQRNKGNFPGRFSGRQFSNSRSEMNVSTLELGDSALYLCASRRDAASTDTQYFGPGTRLTVL.